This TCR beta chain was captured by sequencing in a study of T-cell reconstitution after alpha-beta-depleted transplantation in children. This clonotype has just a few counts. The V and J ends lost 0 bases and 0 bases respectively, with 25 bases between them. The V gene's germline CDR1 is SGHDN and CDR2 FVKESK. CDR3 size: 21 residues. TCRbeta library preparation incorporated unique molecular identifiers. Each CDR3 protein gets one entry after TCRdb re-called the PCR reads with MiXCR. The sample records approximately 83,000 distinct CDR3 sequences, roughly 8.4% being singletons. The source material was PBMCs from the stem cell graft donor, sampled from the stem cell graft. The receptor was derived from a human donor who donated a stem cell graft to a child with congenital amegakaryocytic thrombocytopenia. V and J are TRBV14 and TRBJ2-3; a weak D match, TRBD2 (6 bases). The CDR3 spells CASSQDLKRAQDALSTDTQYF. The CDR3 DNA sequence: TGTGCCAGCAGCCAAGATCTTAAGCGGGCCCAAGACGCCCTTAGCACAGATACGCAGTATTTT.